The 10 T cell receptor beta chains presented below share a single source sample, sequenced in a study of OX40 agonist ivuxolimab in advanced cancers. To prepare the library, the immunoSEQ multiplex PCR assay was applied. What TCRdb holds here is the immuneACCESS table cut down to in-frame rearrangements. Part of the clones is not present; checked against another copy, under half of the missing clones reflect an unresolved V gene, and the others are unexplained. This sample lists roughly 100,000 clones; around 92% were detected once. The ten biggest clones cover around 0.28% of the sample. The source was CD4+ or CD8+ T cells sorted from blood, collected in a trial of the OX40 agonist ivuxolimab. These receptors all stem from an adult with an advanced solid tumor such as melanoma, head and neck, liver or kidney cancer.

This clone was detected once. The J gene is TRBJ1-6, the V gene TRBV4-3; a possible D gene is TRBD1 (5 bases). The CDR3 covers 19 residues. V was shortened by 4 bases and J by 0 bases, with 19 bases between the two germline ends. The germline V gene encodes CDR1 LGHNA and CDR2 YSLEER. The CDR3 sequence: CASSPNTGATSSYNSPLHF. DNA of the CDR3: TGCGCCAGCAGCCCAAATACCGGGGCTACCAGCTCCTATAATTCACCCCTCCACTTT.

The chain links TRBV4-3 to TRBJ2-6; no firm D call. The CDR3 extends over 18 amino acids. The V gene lost 5 bases and the J gene lost 5 bases, with 22 bases spanning the gap. The germline CDR1 and CDR2 sequences are LGHNA and YSLEER. CDR3 in DNA: TGCGCCAGCAGCGTTGTTGGAGCGTCACAAAGTCGGGCCAACGTCCTGACTTTC. Translating it yields CASSVVGASQSRANVLTF.

The chain has TRBV6-5 and TRBJ1-6; the D gene is possibly TRBD1 (5 bases). Germline V gene sequence: CDR1 MNHEY, CDR2 SVGAGI. Trimming pared 0 bases from V and 10 bases from J, leaving 13 bases between. The CDR3 runs 15 residues. CDR3 sequence reads: CASSYSISGASPLHF. For the CDR3, the DNA is TGTGCCAGCAGTTACTCGATTTCCGGGGCCTCACCCCTCCACTTT.

A single count supports this clone. The chain combines TRBV11-2 with TRBJ2-7; D unresolved. V was trimmed by 1 base and J by 0 bases, leaving 7 bases between them. This CDR3 has 14 amino acids. Per the germline V gene, CDR1 is SGHAT and CDR2 is FQNNGV. The CDR3 loop is CASSLGITSYEQYV. The CDR3 nucleotides are TGTGCCAGCAGCTTAGGTATCACCTCCTACGAGCAGTACGTC.

There are a few counts of this clone. This chain links TRBV6-5 with TRBJ2-2; possibly TRBD1 for D (5 bases). Germline lookup yields CDR1 MNHEY and CDR2 SVGAGI. Trimming shortened V by 6 bases and J by 3 bases, and 8 bases separated the two germline ends. This CDR3 is built from 13 residues. The CDR3 spells CASSRVDTGELFF. The CDR3 DNA reads TGTGCCAGCAGCAGGGTGGACACCGGGGAGCTGTTTTTT.

The V and J genes are TRBV19 and TRBJ2-3, with no clear D. The V gene's germline CDR1 is LNHDA and CDR2 SQIVND (reference sequence). Trimming removed 7 bases at V and 0 bases at J, with 8 bases between. The CDR3 runs 13 residues. The CDR3 sequence is CASTTTSTDTQYF. The CDR3 region has the DNA TGTGCCAGTACCACCACGAGCACAGATACGCAGTATTTT.

The genes are TRBV12-5 and TRBJ1-5; D call uncertain. From germline, CDR1 is LGHNT and CDR2 FRNRAP. The CDR3 loop spans 14 amino acids. The ends were cut back, 1 base at V and 3 bases at J, with 7 bases in the middle. The CDR3 loop is CASGLGRINQPQHF. The CDR3 coding sequence is TGTGCTAGTGGTTTGGGCAGGATCAATCAGCCCCAGCATTTT.

The chain has TRBV5-1 and TRBJ1-3; TRBD1 is a possible D gene (5 bases). Trimming removed 0 bases from V and 2 bases from J, with 9 bases in between. This CDR3 is 15 amino acids long. Looked up from germline, CDR1 is SGHRS and CDR2 is YFSETQ. The CDR3 DNA sequence: TGCGCCAGCAGCTTGGACAGGATTGCTGGAAACACCATATATTTT. Amino acids: CASSLDRIAGNTIYF.

The table lists this clone with a count of one. This chain joins TRBV5-4 and TRBJ1-2, with D perhaps TRBD1 (5 bases). Trimming cost V 4 bases and J 5 bases, with 15 bases left between them. Per the germline V gene, CDR1 is SGHNT and CDR2 is YYREEE (reference sequence). The CDR3 totals 14 residues. As DNA, the CDR3 is TGTGCCAGCAGCAGAAGGCCGACAGAGTATGGCTACACCTTC. Its protein product is CASSRRPTEYGYTF.

The chain links TRBV28 to TRBJ1-5, with D possibly TRBD1 on 5 matching bases. Trimming left V 6 bases short and J 7 bases short, with 16 bases between. The V gene's germline CDR1 is MDHEN and CDR2 SYDVKM. The CDR3 is made up of 14 amino acids. The CDR3 loop reads CASSPKAGHQPQHF. The CDR3 coding sequence is TGTGCCAGCAGCCCTAAGGCAGGGCACCAGCCCCAGCATTTT.